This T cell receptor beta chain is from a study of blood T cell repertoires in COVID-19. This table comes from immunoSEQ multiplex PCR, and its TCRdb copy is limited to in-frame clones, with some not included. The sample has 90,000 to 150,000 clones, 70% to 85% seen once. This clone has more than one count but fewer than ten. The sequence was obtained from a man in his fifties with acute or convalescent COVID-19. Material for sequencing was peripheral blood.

Here the CDR3 DNA reads TGTGCCAGTAGTCCCCGGACAGGGGAAACCGGGGAGCTGTTTTTT. Its translation: CASSPRTGETGELFF. V gene TRBV19 combines with J gene TRBJ2-2, with TRBD1 matching over 9 bases. The CDR3 has 15 amino acids. From germline, CDR1 is LNHDA and CDR2 SQIVND (reference sequence). Losses at the gene ends were 5 bases for V and 5 bases for J; bases not matched to a gene: 6.